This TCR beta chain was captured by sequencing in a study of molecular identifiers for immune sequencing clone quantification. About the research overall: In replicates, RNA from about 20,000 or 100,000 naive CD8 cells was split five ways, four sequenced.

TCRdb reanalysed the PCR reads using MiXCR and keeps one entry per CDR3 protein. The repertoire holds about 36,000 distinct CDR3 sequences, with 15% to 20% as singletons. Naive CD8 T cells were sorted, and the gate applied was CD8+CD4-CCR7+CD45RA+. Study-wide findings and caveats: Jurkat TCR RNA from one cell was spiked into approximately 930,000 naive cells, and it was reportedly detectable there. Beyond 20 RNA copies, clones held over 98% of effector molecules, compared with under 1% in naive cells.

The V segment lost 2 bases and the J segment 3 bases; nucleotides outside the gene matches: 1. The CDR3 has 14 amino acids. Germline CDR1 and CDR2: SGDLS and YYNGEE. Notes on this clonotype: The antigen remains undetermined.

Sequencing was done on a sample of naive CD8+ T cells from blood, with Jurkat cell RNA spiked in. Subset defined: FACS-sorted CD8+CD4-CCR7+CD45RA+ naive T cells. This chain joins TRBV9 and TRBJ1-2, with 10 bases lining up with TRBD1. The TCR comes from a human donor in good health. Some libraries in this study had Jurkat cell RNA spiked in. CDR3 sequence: CASSVGQGDYGYTF. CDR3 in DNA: TGTGCCAGCAGCGTTGGACAGGGGGACTATGGCTACACCTTC.